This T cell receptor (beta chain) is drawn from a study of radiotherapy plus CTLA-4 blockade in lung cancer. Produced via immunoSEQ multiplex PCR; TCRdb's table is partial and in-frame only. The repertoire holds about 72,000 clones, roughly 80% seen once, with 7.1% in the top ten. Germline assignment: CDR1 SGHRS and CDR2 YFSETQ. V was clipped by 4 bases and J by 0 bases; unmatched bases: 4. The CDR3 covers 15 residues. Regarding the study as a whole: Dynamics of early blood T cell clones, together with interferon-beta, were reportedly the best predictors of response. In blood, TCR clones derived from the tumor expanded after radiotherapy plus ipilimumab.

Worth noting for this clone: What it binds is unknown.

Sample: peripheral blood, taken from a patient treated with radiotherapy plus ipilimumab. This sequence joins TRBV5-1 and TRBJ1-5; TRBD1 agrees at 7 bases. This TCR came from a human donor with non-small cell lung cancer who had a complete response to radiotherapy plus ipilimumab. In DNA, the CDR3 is TGCGCCAGCAGCCCCGGGACAGATAGCAATCAGCCCCAGCATTTT. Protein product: CASSPGTDSNQPQHF.